The clone carrying this T cell receptor (beta chain) has ten or more counts. Its matching antigen is unknown. Germline CDR1 is SGHNT and CDR2 is YYREEE (reference sequence). The CDR3 has 15 amino acids. Between the trimmed V and J ends, which lost 0 bases and 5 bases, there was a span of 14 bases. The entry originates in a study of naive and memory T cell subsets. Ligated cDNA underwent four rounds of PCR with nested alpha and beta constant region primers and SP2. From the UMI-ligation and nested PCR reads, TCRdb called clonotypes with MiXCR, one entry per CDR3 protein. The data show over 13,000 distinct CDR3 sequences, under 6.5% seen once. The treatment is: skin biopsy from PPD injection site in Mantoux-positive individual. The library had UMIs added by 3' ligation of an oligonucleotide to TCR cDNA. Individuals with a positive Mantoux test gave biopsies from PPD-injected skin. Study-level findings and limits: The RNA method is potentially sensitive to activation and differentiation changes.

This clonotype was obtained from an adult in good health. This chain uses TRBV5-4 with TRBJ2-5, with D perhaps TRBD1 or TRBD2 (6 bases each). Sequencing used skin, obtained from a tuberculin skin test site. The DNA for the CDR3 is TGTGCCAGCAGCTTGGCGGGGGCGGCCCAGGAGACCCAGTACTTC. It yields the protein CASSLAGAAQETQYF.